The entry below gives a single T cell receptor beta chain sequence along with its context. This entry belongs to a study of blood T cells in healthy people across ages. Germline lookup yields CDR1 LNHDA and CDR2 SQIVND (reference sequence). This CDR3 has 14 amino acids. A second about 7 to 12 cycle PCR used barcoded and J-beta primers. TCRdb itself ran the 5' RACE reads through MiXCR, one entry per CDR3 protein. The repertoire consists of around 1.5 million distinct CDR3 sequences, with roughly 40% occurring once and the leading ten covering roughly 8.2%. The rearrangement uses TRBV19 and TRBJ2-5; D may be TRBD1 or TRBD2 (5 bases each). TRBJ2-7 explains the end of the DNA better; the J call may be wrong. This sequence originates from a woman younger than 35 in good health. The sample comprised blood. In DNA form, the CDR3 reads TGTGCCAGTAGTATTGATCAGGGAGACTACGAGCAGTACTTC. This sequence encodes CASSIDQGDYEQYF.